The text below deals with one TCR beta chain. The antigen remains unidentified. Germline CDR1 and CDR2: SGHDT and YYEEEE. The V end was cut by 0 bases, the J end by 2 bases, with 15 bases between. This CDR3 contains 16 residues. This entry comes from a study of cytomegalovirus exposure and HLA in healthy donors. Study observations and caveats: The study flagged some 170 TCR beta chains as cytomegalovirus-associated.

Profiled with immunoSEQ multiplex PCR; TCRdb holds only in-frame clones, not every one. This table has 150,000 to 200,000 clones, approximately 80% appearing once. Material for sequencing was PBMCs. This clonotype originated in a man in his late teens or twenties in good health and CMV-seropositive. This rearrangement joins TRBV5-6 to TRBJ2-7; TRBD2 is a possible D gene (6 bases). DNA for the CDR3: TGTGCCAGCAGCTTGGCAGTCGGAGGGAAAACCTACGAGCAGTACTTC. It yields the protein CASSLAVGGKTYEQYF.